The clone carrying this T cell receptor (beta chain) was seen a handful of times. Its antigen remains unidentified. The V segment lost 2 bases and the J segment 5 bases; nucleotides outside the gene matches: 3. Per germline, CDR1 MNHEY and CDR2 SMNVEV (reference sequence). This CDR3 comprises 14 residues. A multiplex PCR was run with 60 Vbeta primers and 13 Jbeta primers. The protocol was immunoSEQ multiplex PCR, while the TCRdb copy is restricted to in-frame clones and leaves out a portion. This sample has approximately 260,000 clones, with almost 85% found just once. This specimen comes from a study of cytomegalovirus exposure and HLA in healthy donors. Findings and caveats of the study: Donors belonging to an Asian-associated ancestry cluster reportedly showed fewer N-insertions in productive TCRs than the roughly 680-donor mean, according to what a later analysis found.

The chain recombines TRBV27 with TRBJ2-3; 8 bases fit TRBD2. Source material: PBMCs. This TCR came from a woman aged 40-49 years in good health and CMV-seropositive. In DNA form, the CDR3 reads TGTGCCAGCAGTTTAGCCGCGGGAGGAGATACGCAGTATTTT. This translates into CASSLAAGGDTQYF.